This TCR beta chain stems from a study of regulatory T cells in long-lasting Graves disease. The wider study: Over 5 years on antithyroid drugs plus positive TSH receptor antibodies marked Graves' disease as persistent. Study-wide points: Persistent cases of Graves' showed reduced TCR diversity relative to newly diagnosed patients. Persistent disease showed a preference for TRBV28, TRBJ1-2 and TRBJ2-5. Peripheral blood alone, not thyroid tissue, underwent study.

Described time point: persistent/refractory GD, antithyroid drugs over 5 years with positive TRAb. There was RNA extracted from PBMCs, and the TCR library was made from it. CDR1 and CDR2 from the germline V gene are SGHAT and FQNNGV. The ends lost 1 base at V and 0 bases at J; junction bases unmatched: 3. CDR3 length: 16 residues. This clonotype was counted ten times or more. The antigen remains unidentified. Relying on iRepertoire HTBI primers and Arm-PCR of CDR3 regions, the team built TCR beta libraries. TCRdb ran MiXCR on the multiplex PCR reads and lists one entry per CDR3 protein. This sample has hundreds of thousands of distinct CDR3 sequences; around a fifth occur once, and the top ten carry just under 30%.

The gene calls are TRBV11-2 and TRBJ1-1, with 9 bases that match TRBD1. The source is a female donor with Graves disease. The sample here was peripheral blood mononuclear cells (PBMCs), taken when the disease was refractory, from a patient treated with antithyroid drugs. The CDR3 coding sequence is TGTGCCAGCAGCTTAGGGGGACAGGGACTGAACACTGAAGCTTTCTTT. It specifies CASSLGGQGLNTEAFF.